These 6 T cell receptor beta chains were all obtained from the same sample, sequenced in a study of control samples from healthy donors and cancer patients. Assay: immunoSEQ multiplex PCR; the TCRdb copy retains only in-frame clones and omits some. This sample has about 81,000 clones, with about 94% found just once. Sequenced material: blood. Receptors were obtained from a woman aged 18-30 years in good health.

CDR3 nucleotides: TGTGCCAGCAGTTTACCACCGGGACTACCAACCTACGAGCAGTACTTC. Translation gives CASSLPPGLPTYEQYF. This rearrangement joins TRBV28 to TRBJ2-7; 7 bases are a match to TRBD2. Germline CDR1 MDHEN, CDR2 SYDVKM. The CDR3 consists of 16 residues. Unmatched junction bases numbered 9, after V lost 2 bases and J lost 2 bases. Full variable domain (missing parts from reference TRBV28 and TRBJ2-7): DVKVTQSSRYLVKRTGEKVFLECVQDMDHENMFWYRQDPGLGLRLIYFSYDVKMKEKGDIPEGYSVSREKKERFSLILESASTNQTSMYLCASSLPPGLPTYEQYFGPGTRLTVT.

This clone was picked up a small number of times. The chain has TRBV4-1 and TRBJ1-2; D is perhaps TRBD1 (6 bases). The V end was cut by 1 base, the J end by 4 bases, with 10 bases between. CDR1 and CDR2 (germline): MGHRA, YSYEKL. The CDR3 spans 14 residues. The CDR3: CASSQGGGLYGYTF. In DNA, the CDR3 is TGCGCCAGCAGCCAAGGCGGGGGGCTCTATGGCTACACCTTC.

The chain has TRBV3-1 (or the pseudogene TRBV3-2) and TRBJ1-1; D unclear. Deletions cut 4 bases from V and 0 bases from J, with 6 bases between. This CDR3 contains 13 residues. Germline V gives CDR1 LGHDT, CDR2 YNNKEL (reference sequence). The CDR3 bases are TGTGCCAGCAGCCCACAAATGAACACTGAAGCTTTCTTT. Protein: CASSPQMNTEAFF.

This chain links TRBV4-1 with TRBJ2-3; perhaps TRBD2 as D (6 bases). The germline V and J ends were trimmed by 1 base and 1 base, with 12 bases remaining between them. The CDR3 runs 16 residues. Looked up from germline, CDR1 is MGHRA and CDR2 is YSYEKL. In DNA form, the CDR3 reads TGCGCCAGCAGCCAAGGACCCTCGGGGGGCACAGATACGCAGTATTTT. Translation: CASSQGPSGGTDTQYF.

The V call is TRBV2, the J call TRBJ2-1, with TRBD1 as a possible D gene (6 bases). The CDR3 runs 17 residues. Trimming shortened V by 3 bases and J by 0 bases, and 15 bases separated the two germline ends. The germline V gene has CDR1 SNHLY and CDR2 FYNNEI. CDR3 DNA sequence: TGTGCCAGCAGTGACCGGGGACCGGACAGCTCCTACAATGAGCAGTTCTTC. Residues: CASSDRGPDSSYNEQFF.

The rearrangement uses TRBV3-1 (or the pseudogene TRBV3-2) and TRBJ2-2; D possibly uses TRBD1 or TRBD2 (5 bases each). The CDR3 length is 16 residues. Trimming removed 4 bases at V and 6 bases at J, with 18 bases between. Germline V CDR1 and CDR2: LGHDT, YNNKEL (reference sequence). CDR3 coding DNA: TGTGCCAGCAGCCCATCCGGGACCTTCTCCCCCGGGGAGCTGTTTTTT. Its translation: CASSPSGTFSPGELFF.